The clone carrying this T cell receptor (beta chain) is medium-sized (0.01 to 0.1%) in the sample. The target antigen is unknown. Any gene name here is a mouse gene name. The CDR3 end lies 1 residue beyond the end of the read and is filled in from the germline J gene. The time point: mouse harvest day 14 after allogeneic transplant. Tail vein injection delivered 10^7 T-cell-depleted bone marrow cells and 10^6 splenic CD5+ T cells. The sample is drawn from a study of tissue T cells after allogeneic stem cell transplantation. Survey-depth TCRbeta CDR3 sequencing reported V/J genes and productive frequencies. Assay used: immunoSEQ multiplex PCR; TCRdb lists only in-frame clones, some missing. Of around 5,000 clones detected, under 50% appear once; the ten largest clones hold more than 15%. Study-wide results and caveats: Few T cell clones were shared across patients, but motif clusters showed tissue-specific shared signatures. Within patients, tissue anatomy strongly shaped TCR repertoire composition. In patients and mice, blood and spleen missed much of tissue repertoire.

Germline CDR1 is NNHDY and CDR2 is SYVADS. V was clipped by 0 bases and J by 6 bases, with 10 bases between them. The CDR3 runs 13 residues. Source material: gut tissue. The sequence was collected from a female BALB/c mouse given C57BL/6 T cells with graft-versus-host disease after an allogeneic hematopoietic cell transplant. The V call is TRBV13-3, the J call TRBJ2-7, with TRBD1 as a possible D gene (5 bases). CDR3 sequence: CASSDGRGVEQYF. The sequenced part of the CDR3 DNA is TGTGCCAGCAGTGATGGCAGAGGGGTTGAACAGTAC.